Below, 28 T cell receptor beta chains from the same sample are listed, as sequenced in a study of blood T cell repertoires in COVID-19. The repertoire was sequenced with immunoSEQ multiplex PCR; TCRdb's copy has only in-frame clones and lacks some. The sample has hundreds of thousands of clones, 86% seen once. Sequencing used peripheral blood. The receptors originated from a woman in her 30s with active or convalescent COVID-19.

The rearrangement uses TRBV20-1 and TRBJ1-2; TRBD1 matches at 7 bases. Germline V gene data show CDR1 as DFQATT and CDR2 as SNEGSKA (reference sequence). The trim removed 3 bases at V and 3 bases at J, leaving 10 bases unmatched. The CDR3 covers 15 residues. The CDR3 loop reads CSASDGAGGYYGYTF. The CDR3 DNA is TGCAGTGCTAGTGACGGGGCAGGGGGGTACTATGGCTACACCTTC.

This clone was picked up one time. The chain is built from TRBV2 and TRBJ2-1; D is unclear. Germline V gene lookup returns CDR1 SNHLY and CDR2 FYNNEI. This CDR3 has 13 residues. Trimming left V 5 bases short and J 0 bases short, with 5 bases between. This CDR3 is CASSPSSYNEQFF. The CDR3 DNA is TGTGCCAGCAGTCCGAGCTCCTACAATGAGCAGTTCTTC.

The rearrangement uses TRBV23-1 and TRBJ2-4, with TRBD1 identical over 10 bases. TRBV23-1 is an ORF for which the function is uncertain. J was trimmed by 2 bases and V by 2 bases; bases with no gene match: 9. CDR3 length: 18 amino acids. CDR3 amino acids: CASSQPPGQGLTKNIQYF. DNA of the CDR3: TGCGCCAGCAGTCAACCTCCGGGACAGGGGTTGACCAAAAACATTCAGTACTTC.

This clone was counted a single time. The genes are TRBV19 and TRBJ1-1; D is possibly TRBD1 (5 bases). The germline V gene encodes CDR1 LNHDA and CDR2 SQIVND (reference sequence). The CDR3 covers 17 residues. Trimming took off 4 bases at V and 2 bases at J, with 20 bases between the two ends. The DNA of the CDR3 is TGTGCCAGTAGTAGGGGGGGGTCACAGGAACTCAACACTGAAGCTTTCTTT. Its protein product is CASSRGGSQELNTEAFF.

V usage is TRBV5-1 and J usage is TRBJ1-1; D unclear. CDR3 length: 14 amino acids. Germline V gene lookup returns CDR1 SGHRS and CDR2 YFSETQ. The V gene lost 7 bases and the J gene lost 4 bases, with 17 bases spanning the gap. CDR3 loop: CASGSTAGVTEAFF. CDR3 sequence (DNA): TGCGCCAGCGGCAGCACGGCGGGAGTCACTGAAGCTTTCTTT.

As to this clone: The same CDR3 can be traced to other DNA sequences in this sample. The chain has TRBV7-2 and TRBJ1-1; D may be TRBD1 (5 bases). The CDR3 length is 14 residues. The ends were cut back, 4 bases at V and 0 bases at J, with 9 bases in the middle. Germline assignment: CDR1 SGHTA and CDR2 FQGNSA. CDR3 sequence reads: CASSSDRVNTEAFF. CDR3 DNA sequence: TGTGCCAGCAGCTCCGACAGAGTGAACACTGAAGCTTTCTTT.

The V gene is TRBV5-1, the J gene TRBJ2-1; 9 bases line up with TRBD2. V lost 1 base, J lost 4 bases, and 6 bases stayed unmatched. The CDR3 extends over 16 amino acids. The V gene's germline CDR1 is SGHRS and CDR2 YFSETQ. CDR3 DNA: TGCGCCAGCAGCTTGCTTGAAGCGGGAGGTTACAATGAGCAGTTCTTC. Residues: CASSLLEAGGYNEQFF. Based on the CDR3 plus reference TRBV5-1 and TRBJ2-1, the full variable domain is KAGVTQTPRYLIKTRGQQVTLSCSPISGHRSVSWYQQTPGQGLQFLFEYFSETQRNKGNFPGRFSGRQFSNSRSEMNVSTLELGDSALYLCASSLLEAGGYNEQFFGPGTRLTVL.

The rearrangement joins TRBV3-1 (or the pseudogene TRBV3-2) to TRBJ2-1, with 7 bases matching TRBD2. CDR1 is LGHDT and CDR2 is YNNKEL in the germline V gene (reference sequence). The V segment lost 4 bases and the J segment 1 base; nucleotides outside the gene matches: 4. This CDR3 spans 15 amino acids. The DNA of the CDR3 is TGTGCCAGCAGCCCCACTAGCGAGTCCTACAATGAGCAGTTCTTC. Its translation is CASSPTSESYNEQFF.

CDR3 nucleotide sequence: TGTGCCAGCAGCTTCGGGGTCCCAGATACGCAGTATTTT. The encoded protein is CASSFGVPDTQYF. The rearrangement links TRBV11-2 to TRBJ2-3, with a possible D match to TRBD2 (5 bases). The germline V gene has CDR1 SGHAT and CDR2 FQNNGV. The CDR3 spans 13 residues. V lost 3 bases to trimming and J lost 4 bases, with 8 bases between them.

The CDR3 DNA sequence: TGCGCCAGCAGCTTGACCAATCTAGCGGGGACAGATACGCAGTATTTT. Translation gives CASSLTNLAGTDTQYF. The genes are TRBV5-1 and TRBJ2-3; 9 nucleotides agree with TRBD2. Germline trimming cut 1 base from V and 3 bases from J; bases unmatched to any gene: 6. The CDR3 consists of 16 residues. Germline CDR1 and CDR2: SGHRS and YFSETQ.

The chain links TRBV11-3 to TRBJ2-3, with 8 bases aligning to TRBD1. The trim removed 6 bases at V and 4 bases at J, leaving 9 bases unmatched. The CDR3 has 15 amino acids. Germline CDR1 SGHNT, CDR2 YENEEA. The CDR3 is CASSSNRGISDTQYF. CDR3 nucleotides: TGTGCCAGCAGTTCAAACAGGGGGATCTCAGATACGCAGTATTTT.

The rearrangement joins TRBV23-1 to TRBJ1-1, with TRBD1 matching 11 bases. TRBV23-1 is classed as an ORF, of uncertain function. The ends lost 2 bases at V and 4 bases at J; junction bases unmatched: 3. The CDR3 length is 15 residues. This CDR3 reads CASSQPGTGGTEAFF. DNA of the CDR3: TGCGCCAGCAGTCAACCCGGGACAGGGGGCACTGAAGCTTTCTTT.

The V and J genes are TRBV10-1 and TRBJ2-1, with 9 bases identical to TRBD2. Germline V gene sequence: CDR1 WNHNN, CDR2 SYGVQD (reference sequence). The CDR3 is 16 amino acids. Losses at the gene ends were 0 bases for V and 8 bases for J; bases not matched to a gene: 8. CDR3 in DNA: TGCGCCAGCAGTGAGTCAAGGGCGGGAGGGCCCGATGAGCAGTTCTTC. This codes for CASSESRAGGPDEQFF.

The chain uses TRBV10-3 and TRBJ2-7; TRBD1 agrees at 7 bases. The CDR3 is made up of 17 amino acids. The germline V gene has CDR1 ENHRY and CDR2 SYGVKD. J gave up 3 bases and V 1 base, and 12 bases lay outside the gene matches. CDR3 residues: CAISEYNLTGLHYEQYF. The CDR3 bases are TGTGCCATCAGTGAGTACAATCTGACAGGGCTGCACTACGAGCAGTACTTC.

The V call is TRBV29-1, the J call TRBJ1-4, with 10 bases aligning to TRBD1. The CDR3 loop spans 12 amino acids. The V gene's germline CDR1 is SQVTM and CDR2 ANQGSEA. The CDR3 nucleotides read TGCTGCACAGGGACAGGGGACGAAAAACTGTTTTTT. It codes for CCTGTGDEKLFF.

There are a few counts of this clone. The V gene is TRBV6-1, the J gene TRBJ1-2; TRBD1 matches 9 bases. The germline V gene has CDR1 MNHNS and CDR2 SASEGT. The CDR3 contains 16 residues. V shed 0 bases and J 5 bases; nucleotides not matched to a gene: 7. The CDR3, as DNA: TGTGCCAGCAGTGAAGCTGGACCGGGACAGGGTTATGGCTACACCTTC. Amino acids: CASSEAGPGQGYGYTF.

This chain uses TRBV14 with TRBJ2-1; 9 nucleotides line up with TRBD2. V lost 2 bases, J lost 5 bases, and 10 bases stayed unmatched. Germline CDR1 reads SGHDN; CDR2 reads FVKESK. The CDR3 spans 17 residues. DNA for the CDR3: TGTGCCAGCAGCCAAATACCGGGACTAGCTTCCCACAATGAGCAGTTCTTC. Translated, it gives CASSQIPGLASHNEQFF.

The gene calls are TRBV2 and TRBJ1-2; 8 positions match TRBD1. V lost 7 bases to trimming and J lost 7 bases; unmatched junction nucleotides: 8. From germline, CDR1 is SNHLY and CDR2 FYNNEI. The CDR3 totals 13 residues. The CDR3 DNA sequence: TGTGCCAGCATCCCTGACAGGGGTGCTGGCTACACCTTC. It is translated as CASIPDRGAGYTF. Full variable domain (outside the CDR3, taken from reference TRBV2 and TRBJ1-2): EPEVTQTPSHQVTQMGQEVILRCVPISNHLYFYWYRQILGQKVEFLVSFYNNEISEKSEIFDDQFSVERPDGSNFTLKIRSTKLEDSAMYFCASIPDRGAGYTFGSGTRLTVV.

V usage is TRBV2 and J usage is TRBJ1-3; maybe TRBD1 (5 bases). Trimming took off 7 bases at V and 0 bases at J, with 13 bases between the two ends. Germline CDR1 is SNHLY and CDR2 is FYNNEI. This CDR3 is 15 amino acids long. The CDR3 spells CASTITGNSGNTIYF. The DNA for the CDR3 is TGTGCCAGCACCATTACAGGCAACTCTGGAAACACCATATATTTT.

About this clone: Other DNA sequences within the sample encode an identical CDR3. CDR3: CAWSVTYNEQFF. The CDR3 nucleotides read TGTGCCTGGAGTGTGACATACAATGAGCAGTTCTTC. The chain carries TRBV30 and TRBJ2-1; D uncertain. The length of the CDR3 is 12 residues. V gave up 0 bases and J gave up 4 bases, with 4 bases separating them. Germline V gives CDR1 GTSNPN, CDR2 SVGIG (reference sequence).

The CDR3 nucleotides are TGTGCCAGCAGGTACAGGGGTCAATACGGCTACACCTTC. Translated: CASRYRGQYGYTF. The chain employs TRBV27 and TRBJ1-2; 7 bases line up with TRBD1. The CDR3 consists of 13 residues. Per the germline V gene, CDR1 is MNHEY and CDR2 is SMNVEV (reference sequence). With 6 bases clipped from V and 8 bases from J, the junction kept 9 bases outside the gene matches.

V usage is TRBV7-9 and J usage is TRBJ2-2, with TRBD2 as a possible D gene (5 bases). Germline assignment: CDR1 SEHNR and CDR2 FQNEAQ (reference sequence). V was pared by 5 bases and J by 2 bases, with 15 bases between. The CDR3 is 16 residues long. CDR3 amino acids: CASSPLGVTNTGELFF. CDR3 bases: TGTGCCAGCAGCCCCCTCGGGGTGACCAACACCGGGGAGCTGTTTTTT.

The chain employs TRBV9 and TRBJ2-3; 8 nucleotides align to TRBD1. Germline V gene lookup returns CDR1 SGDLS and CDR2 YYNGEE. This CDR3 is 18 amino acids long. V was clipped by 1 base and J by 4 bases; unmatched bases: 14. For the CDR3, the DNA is TGTGCCAGCAGCGTATACGGGGCGGTCAGGGGGCTATCAGATACGCAGTATTTT. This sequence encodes CASSVYGAVRGLSDTQYF.

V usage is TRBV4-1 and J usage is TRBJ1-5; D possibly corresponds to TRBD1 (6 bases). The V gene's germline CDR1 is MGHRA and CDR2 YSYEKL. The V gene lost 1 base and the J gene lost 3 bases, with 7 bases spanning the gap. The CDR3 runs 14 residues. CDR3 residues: CASSQGTDNQPQHF. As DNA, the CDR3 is TGCGCCAGCAGCCAAGGGACAGACAATCAGCCCCAGCATTTT.

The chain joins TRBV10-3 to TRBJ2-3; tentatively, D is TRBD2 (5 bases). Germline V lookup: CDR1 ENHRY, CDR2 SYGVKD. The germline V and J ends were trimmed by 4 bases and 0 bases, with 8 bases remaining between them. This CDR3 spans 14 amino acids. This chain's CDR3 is CAISVGISTDTQYF. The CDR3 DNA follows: TGTGCCATCAGTGTCGGGATTAGCACAGATACGCAGTATTTT.

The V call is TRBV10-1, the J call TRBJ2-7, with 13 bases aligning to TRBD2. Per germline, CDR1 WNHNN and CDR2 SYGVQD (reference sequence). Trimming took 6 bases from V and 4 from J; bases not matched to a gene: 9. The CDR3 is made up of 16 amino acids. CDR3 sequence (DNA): TGCGCCAGCAGCGACGGACTAGCGGGGGATTTTTACGAGCAGTACTTC. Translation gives CASSDGLAGDFYEQYF.

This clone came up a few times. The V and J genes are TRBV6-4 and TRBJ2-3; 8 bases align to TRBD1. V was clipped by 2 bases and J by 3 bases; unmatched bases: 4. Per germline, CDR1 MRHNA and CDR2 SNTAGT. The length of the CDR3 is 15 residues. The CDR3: CASSDGQGETDTQYF. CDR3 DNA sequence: TGTGCCAGCAGTGACGGACAGGGCGAGACAGATACGCAGTATTTT.

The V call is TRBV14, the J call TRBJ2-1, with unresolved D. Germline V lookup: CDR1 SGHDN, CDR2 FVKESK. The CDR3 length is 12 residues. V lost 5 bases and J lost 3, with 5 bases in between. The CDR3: CASSNHYNEQFF. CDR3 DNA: TGTGCCAGCAGCAATCACTACAATGAGCAGTTCTTC.